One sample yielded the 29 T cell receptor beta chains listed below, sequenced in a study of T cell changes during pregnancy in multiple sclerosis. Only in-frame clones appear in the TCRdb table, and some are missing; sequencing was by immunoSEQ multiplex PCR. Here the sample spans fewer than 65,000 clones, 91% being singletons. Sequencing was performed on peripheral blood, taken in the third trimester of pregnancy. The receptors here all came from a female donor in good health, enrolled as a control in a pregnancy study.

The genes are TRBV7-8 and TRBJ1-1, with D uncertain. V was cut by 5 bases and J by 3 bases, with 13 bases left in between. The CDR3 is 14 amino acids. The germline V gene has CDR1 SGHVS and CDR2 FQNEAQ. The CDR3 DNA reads TGTGCCAGCAGCCCTCCCCGGGGAGACACTGAAGCTTTCTTT. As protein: CASSPPRGDTEAFF.

The CDR3 nucleotides are TGTGCCAGCAGCTTAACCACTAATAAAGAGACCCAGTACTTC. Encoded protein: CASSLTTNKETQYF. The chain links TRBV7-2 to TRBJ2-5; no reliable D call. The CDR3 is 14 residues long. The ends were cut back, 2 bases at V and 3 bases at J, with 10 bases in the middle. Germline assignment: CDR1 SGHTA and CDR2 FQGNSA.

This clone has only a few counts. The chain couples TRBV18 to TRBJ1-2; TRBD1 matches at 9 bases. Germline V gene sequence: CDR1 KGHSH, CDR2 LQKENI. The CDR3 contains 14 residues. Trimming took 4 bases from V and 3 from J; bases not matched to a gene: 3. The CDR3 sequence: CASSQTGGDYGYTF. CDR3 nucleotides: TGTGCCAGCTCACAAACAGGGGGCGACTATGGCTACACCTTC.

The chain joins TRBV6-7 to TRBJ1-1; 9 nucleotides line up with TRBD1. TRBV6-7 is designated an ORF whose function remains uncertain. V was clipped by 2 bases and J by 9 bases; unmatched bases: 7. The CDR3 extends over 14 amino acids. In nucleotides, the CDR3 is TGTGCCAGCAGTTACCCACAGGGGGCGAAAAAAGCTTTCTTT. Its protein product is CASSYPQGAKKAFF.

The CDR3 reads CASSDFGTEAFF. The CDR3 DNA sequence: TGTGCCAGCAGTGATTTCGGCACTGAAGCTTTCTTT. The chain links TRBV6-1 to TRBJ1-1; D remains ambiguous. The CDR3 length is 12 residues. Germline CDR1 is MNHNS and CDR2 is SASEGT. Trimming cost V 3 bases and J 4 bases, with 6 bases left between them.

CDR3 sequence reads: CAWSGLTASSGANVLTF. For the CDR3, the DNA is TGTGCCTGGAGTGGGTTGACAGCCTCTTCTGGGGCCAACGTCCTGACTTTC. This chain links TRBV30 with TRBJ2-6; D is perhaps TRBD1 (5 bases). CDR1 and CDR2 from the germline V gene are GTSNPN and SVGIG (reference sequence). The CDR3 contains 17 residues. Trimming cost V 1 base and J 1 base, with 14 bases left between them.

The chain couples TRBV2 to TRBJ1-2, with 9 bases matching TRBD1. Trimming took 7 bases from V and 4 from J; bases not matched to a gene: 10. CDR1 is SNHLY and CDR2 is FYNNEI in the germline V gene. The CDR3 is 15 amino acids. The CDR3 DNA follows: TGTGCCAGCACCTTCGGGACAGGGTTTTCCTATGGCTACACCTTC. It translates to CASTFGTGFSYGYTF.

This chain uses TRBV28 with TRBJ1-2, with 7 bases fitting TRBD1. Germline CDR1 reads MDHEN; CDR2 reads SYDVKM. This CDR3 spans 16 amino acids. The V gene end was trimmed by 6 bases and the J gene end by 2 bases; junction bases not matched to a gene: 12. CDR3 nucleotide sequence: TGTGCCAGCAGGAAGGTATACAGGGGTGGGAACTATGGCTACACCTTC. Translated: CASRKVYRGGNYGYTF.

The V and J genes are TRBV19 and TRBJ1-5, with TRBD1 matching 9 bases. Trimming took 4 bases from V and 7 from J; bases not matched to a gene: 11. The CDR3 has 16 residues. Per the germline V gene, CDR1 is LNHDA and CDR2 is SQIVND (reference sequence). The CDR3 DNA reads TGTGCCAGTAGTACCTACCCCGGGACAGGGATCCAGCCCCAGCATTTT. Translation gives CASSTYPGTGIQPQHF.

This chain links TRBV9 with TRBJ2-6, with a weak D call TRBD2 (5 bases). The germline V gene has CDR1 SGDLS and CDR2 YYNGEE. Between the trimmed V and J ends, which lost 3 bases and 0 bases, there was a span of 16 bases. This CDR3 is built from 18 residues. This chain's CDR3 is CASSGHRRRDSGANVLTF. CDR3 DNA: TGTGCCAGCAGCGGACATAGGAGACGGGACTCTGGGGCCAACGTCCTGACTTTC. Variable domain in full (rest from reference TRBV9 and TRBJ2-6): DSGVTQTPKHLITATGQRVTLRCSPRSGDLSVYWYQQSLDQGLQFLIQYYNGEERAKGNILERFSAQQFPDLHSELNLSSLELGDSALYFCASSGHRRRDSGANVLTFGAGSRLTVL.

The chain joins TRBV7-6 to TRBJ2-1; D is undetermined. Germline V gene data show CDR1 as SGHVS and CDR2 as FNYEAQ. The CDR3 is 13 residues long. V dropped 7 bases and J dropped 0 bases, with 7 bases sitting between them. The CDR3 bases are TGTGCCAGCACGTCTAGCTCCTACAATGAGCAGTTCTTC. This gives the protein CASTSSSYNEQFF.

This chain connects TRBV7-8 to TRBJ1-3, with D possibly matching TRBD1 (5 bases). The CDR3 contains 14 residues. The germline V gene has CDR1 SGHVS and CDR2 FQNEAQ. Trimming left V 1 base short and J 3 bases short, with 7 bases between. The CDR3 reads CASSLGGGGNTIYF. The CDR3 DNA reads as TGTGCCAGCAGCTTAGGGGGCGGTGGAAACACCATATATTTT.

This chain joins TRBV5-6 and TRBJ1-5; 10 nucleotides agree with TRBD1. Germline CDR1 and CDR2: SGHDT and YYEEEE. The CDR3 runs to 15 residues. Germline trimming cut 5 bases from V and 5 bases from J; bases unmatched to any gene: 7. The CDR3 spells CASSLWTGGYQPQHF. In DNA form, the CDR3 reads TGTGCCAGCAGTCTCTGGACAGGGGGATATCAGCCCCAGCATTTT.

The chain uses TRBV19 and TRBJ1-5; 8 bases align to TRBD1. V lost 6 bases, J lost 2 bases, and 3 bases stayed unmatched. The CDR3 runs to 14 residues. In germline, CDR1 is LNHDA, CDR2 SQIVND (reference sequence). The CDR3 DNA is TGTGCCAGTAGCCCGGGACAGGGCAATCAGCCCCAGCATTTT. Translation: CASSPGQGNQPQHF.

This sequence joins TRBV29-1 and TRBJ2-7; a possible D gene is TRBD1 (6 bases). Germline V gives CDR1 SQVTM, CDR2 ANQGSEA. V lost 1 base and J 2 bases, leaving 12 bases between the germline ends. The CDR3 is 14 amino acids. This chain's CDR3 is CSVEGGGGPYEQYF. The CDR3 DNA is TGCAGCGTTGAAGGGGGTGGGGGCCCCTACGAGCAGTACTTC.

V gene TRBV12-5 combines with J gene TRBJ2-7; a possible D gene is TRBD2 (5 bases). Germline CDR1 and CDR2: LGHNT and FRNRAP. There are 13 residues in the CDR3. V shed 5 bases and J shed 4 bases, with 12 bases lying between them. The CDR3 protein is CASGPPWEYEQYF. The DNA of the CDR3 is TGTGCTAGTGGTCCCCCATGGGAGTACGAGCAGTACTTC.

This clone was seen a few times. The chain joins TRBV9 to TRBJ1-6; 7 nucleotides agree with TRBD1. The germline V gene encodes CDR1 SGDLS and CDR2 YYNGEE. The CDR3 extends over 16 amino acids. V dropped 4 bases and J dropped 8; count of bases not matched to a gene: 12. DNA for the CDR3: TGTGCCAGCAGCCCAGCCAGACAGGGATGGGATTCACCCCTCCACTTT. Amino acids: CASSPARQGWDSPLHF.

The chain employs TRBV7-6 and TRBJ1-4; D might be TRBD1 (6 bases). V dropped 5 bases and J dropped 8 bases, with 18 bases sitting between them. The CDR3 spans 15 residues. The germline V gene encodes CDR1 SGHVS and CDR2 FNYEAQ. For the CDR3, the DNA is TGTGCCAGCAGCCCCCCGGGGGGGGCAAGAGAAAAACTGTTTTTT. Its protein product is CASSPPGGAREKLFF.

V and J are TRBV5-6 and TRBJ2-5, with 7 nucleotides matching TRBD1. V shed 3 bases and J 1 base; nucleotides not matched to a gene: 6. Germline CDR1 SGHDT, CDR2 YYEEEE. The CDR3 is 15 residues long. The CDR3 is CASSSLDRTQETQYF. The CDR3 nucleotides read TGTGCCAGCAGCTCGCTGGACAGGACCCAAGAGACCCAGTACTTC.

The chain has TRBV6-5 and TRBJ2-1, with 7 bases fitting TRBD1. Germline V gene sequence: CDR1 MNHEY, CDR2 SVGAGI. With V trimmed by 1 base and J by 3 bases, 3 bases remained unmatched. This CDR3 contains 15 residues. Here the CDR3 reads CASSYWDRNYNEQFF. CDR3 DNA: TGTGCCAGCAGTTACTGGGACAGAAACTACAATGAGCAGTTCTTC.

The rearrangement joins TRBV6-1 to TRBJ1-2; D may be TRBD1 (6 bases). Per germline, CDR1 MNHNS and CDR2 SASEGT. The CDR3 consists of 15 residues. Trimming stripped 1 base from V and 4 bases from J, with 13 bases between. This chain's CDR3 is CASSEGGGGPYGYTF. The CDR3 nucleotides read TGTGCCAGCAGTGAAGGCGGGGGGGGCCCCTATGGCTACACCTTC.

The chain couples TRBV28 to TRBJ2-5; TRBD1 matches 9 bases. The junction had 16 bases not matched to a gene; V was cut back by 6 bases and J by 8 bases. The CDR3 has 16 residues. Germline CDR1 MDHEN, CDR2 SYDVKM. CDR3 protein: CASRLSGTGPGITQYF. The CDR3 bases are TGTGCCAGCAGGCTCTCAGGGACAGGGCCCGGGATCACCCAGTACTTC.

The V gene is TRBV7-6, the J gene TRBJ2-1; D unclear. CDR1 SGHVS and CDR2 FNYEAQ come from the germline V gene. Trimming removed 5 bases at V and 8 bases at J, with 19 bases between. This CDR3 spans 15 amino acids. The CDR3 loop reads CASSPFPERFHEQFF. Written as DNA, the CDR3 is TGTGCCAGCAGCCCCTTTCCGGAGAGGTTCCATGAGCAGTTCTTC.

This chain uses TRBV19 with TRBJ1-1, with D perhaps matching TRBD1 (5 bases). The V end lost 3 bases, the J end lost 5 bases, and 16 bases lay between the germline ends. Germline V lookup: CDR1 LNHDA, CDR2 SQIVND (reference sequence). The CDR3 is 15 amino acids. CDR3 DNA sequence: TGTGCCAGTAGTATGTCGGTCGCAGGGATTACTGAAGCTTTCTTT. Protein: CASSMSVAGITEAFF.

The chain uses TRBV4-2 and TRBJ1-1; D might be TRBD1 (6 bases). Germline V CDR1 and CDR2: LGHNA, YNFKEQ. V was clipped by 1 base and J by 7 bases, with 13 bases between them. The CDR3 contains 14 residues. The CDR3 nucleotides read TGTGCCAGCAGCCAAGTGGGACAACAACGTGAAGCTTTCTTT. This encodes CASSQVGQQREAFF.

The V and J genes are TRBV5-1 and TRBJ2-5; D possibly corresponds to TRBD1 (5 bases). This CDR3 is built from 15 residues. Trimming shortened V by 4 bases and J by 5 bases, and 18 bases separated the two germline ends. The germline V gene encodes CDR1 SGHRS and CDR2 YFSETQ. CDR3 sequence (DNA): TGCGCCAGCAGCGAAGGCCCCCAGGGTTCGGAGACCCAGTACTTC. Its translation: CASSEGPQGSETQYF.

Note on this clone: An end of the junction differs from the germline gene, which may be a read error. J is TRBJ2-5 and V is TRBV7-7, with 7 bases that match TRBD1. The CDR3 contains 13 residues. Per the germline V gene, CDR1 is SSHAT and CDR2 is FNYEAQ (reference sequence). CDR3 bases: TGTGCTAGCAGTTCCGGGACAGAAGAGACCCAGTACTTC. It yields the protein CASSSGTEETQYF.

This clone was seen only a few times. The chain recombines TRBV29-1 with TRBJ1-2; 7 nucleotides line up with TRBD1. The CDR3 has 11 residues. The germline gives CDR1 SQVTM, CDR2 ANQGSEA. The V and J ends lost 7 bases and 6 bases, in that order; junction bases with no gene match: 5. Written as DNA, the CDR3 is TGCAGCGGGGATACAGGGGATGGCTACACCTTC. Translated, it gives CSGDTGDGYTF. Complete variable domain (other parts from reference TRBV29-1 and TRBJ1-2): SAVISQKPSRDICQRGTSLTIQCQVDSQVTMMFWYRQQPGQSLTLIATANQGSEATYESGFVIDKFPISRPNLTFSTLTVSNMSPEDSSIYLCSGDTGDGYTFGSGTRLTVV.

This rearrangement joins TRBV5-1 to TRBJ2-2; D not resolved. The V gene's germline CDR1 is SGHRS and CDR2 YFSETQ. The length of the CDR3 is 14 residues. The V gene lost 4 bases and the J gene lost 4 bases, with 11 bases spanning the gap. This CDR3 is CASSPPGRTGELFF. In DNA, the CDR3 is TGCGCCAGCAGCCCACCCGGTCGCACCGGGGAGCTGTTTTTT.